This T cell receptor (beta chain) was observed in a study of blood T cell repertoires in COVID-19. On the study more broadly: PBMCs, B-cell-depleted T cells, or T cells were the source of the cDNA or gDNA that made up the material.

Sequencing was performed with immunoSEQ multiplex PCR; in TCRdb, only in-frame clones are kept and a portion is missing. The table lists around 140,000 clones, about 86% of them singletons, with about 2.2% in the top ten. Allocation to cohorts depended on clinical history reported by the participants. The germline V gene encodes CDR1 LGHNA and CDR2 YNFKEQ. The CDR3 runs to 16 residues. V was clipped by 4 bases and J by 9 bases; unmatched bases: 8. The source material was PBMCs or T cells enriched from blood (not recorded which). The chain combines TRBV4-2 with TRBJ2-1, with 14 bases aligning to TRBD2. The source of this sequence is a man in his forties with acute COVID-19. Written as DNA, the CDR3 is TGTGCCAGCAGCCGGCAGGGACTAGCGGGAGAGAGTGAGCAGTTCTTC. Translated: CASSRQGLAGESEQFF.